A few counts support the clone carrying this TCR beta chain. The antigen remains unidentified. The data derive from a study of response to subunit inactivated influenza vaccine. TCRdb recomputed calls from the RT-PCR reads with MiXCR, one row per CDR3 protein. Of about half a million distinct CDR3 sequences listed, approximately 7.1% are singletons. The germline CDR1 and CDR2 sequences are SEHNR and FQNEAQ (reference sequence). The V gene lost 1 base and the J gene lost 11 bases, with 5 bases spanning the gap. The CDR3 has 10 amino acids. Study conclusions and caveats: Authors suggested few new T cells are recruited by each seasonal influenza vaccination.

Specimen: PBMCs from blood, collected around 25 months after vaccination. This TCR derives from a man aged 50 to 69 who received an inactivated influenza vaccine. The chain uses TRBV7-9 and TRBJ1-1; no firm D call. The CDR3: CASSLEEAFF. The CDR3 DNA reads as TGTGCCAGCAGCTTAGAGGAGGCTTTCTTT.